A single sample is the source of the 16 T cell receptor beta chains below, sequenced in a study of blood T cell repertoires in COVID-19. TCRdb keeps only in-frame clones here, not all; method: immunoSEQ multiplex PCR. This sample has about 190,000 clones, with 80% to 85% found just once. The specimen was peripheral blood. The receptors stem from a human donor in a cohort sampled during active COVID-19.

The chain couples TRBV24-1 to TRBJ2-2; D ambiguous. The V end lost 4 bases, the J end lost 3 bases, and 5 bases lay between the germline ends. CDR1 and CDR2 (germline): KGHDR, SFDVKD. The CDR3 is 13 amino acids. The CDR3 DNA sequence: TGTGCCACCAGTGACTCTTACACCGGGGAGCTGTTTTTT. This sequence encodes CATSDSYTGELFF.

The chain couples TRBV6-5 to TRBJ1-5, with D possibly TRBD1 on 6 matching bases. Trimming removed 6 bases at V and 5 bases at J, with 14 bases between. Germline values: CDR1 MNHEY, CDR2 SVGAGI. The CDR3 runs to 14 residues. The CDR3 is CASRPGQIDQPQHF. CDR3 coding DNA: TGTGCCAGCAGGCCCGGACAGATCGATCAGCCCCAGCATTTT.

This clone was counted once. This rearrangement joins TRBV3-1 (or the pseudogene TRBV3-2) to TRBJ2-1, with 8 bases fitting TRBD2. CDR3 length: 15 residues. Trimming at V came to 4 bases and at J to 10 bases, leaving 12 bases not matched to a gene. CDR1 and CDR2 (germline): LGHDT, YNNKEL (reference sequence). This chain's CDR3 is CASSPWAGGRVEQFF. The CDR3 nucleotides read TGTGCCAGCAGCCCCTGGGCGGGGGGTAGAGTGGAGCAGTTCTTC.

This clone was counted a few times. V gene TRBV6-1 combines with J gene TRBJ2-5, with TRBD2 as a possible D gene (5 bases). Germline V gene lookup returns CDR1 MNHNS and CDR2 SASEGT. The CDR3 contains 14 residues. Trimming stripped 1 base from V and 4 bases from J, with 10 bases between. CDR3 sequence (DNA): TGTGCCAGCAGTGAAGTGTACGGAGGAGAGACCCAGTACTTC. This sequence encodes CASSEVYGGETQYF.

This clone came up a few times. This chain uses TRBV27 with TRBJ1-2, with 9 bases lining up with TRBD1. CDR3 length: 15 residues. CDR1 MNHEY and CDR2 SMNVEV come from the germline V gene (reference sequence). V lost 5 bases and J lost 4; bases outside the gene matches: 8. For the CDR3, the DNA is TGTGCCAGCAGTACCTCCGGGACAGGGATCTATGGCTACACCTTC. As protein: CASSTSGTGIYGYTF.

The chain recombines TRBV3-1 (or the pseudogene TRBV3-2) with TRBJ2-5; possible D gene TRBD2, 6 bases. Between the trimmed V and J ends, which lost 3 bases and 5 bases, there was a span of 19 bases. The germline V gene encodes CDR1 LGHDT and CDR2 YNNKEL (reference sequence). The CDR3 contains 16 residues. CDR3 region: CASSQELAKGWETQYF. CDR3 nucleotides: TGTGCCAGCAGCCAGGAACTAGCAAAGGGCTGGGAGACCCAGTACTTC.

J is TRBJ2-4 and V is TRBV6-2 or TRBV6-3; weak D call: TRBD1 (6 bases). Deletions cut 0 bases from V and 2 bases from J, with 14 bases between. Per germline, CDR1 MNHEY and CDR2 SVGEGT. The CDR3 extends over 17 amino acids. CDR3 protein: CASSYSTHRASKNIQYF. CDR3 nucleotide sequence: TGTGCCAGCAGTTACTCGACCCACAGGGCCTCCAAAAACATTCAGTACTTC.

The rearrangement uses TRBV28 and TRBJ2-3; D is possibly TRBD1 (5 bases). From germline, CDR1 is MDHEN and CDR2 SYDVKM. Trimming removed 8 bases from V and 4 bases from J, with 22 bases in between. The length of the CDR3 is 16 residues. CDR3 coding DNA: TGTGCCAGCGGGGCTACCAGGGCCCCGTGGGCAGATACGCAGTATTTT. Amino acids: CASGATRAPWADTQYF.

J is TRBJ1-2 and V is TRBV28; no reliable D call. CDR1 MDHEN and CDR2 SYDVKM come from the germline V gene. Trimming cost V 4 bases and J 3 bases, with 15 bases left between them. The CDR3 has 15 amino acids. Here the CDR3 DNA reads TGTGCCAGCAGTTCCCAGGTCCCTTACTACTATGGCTACACCTTC. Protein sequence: CASSSQVPYYYGYTF.

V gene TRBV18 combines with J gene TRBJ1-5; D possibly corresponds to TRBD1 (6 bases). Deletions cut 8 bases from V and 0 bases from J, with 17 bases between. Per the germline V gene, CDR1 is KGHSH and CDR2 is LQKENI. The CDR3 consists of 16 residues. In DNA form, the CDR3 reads TGTGCCAGCGGACCAGGGGTGGGAGATAGCAATCAGCCCCAGCATTTT. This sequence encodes CASGPGVGDSNQPQHF.

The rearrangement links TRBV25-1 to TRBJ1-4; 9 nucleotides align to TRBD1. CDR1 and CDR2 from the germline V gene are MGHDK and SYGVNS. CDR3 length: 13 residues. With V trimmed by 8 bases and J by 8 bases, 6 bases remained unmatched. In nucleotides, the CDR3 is TGTGCCAGCGACACAGGGGGCGTCGAAAAACTGTTTTTT. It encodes CASDTGGVEKLFF.

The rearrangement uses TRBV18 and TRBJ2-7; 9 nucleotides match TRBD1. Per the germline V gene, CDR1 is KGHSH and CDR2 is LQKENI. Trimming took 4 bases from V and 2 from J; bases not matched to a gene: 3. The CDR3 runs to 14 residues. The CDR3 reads CASSLRTGAYEQYF. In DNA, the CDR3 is TGTGCCAGCTCACTCAGGACAGGGGCCTACGAGCAGTACTTC.

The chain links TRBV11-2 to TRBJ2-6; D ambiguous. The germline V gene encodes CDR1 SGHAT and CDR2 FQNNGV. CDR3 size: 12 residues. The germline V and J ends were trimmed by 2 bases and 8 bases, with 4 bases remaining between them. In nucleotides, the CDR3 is TGTGCCAGCAGCTTAAATACCAACGTCCTGACTTTC. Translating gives CASSLNTNVLTF.

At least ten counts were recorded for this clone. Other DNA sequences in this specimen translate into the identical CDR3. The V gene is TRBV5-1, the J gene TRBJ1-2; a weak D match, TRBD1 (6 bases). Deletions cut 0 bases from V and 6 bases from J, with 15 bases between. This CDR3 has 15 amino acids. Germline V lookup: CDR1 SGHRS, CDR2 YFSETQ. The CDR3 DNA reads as TGCGCCAGCAGCTTGGATCAGGGGAGTATTGATGGCTACACCTTC. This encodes CASSLDQGSIDGYTF.

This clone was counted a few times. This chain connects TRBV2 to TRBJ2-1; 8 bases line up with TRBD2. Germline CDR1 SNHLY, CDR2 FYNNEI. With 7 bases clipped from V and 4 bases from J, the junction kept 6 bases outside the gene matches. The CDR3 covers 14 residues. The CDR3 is CASTAIAGYNEQFF. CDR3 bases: TGTGCCAGCACCGCGATAGCGGGGTACAATGAGCAGTTCTTC.

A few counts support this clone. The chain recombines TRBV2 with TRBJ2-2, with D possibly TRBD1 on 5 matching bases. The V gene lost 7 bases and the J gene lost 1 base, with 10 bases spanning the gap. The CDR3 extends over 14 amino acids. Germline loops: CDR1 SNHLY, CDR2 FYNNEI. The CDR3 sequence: CASIVGLNTGELFF. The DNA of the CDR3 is TGTGCCAGCATTGTGGGGCTGAACACCGGGGAGCTGTTTTTT.